This T cell receptor beta chain was documented in a study of T cells in Graves' hyperthyroidism and ophthalmopathy. Study-level information: Peripheral blood sampling occurred at initial diagnosis, before any treatment.

What was amplified from RNA transcripts were TCR beta CDR3 regions. In the first-round RT-PCR of the TCR CDR3, the HTBI primer set was used. Each CDR3 protein gets one entry after TCRdb re-called the multiplex PCR reads with MiXCR. The data show approximately 400,000 distinct CDR3 sequences, approximately 15% seen once. The sample holds many counts of this clonotype. Germline-derived CDR1 and CDR2 are LNHDA and SQIVND (reference sequence). The CDR3 has 12 residues. The V and J ends lost 7 bases and 6 bases respectively, with 10 bases between them. The receptor was isolated from a woman aged 60-75 years with Graves' hyperthyroidism. The rearrangement uses TRBV19 and TRBJ1-5, with TRBD1 as a possible D gene (6 bases). Input material: blood. CDR3 coding DNA: TGTGCCAGTAACACAGGGCGTCAGCCCCAGCATTTT. It translates to CASNTGRQPQHF.